This T cell receptor (beta chain) was obtained from a study of cytotoxic CD8 clonotypes in ibrutinib-treated CLL. Study-wide context: Mean per-sample yields comprised 255,043 productive templates and tens of thousands of productive rearrangements.

Clones were sequenced by immunoSEQ multiplex PCR, and TCRdb holds only the in-frame ones, with some missing. The table shows approximately 60,000 clones, with 50% to 70% occurring only once. As regards this clone: Its target is not known.

Library input was around 2.1 micrograms of DNA from cryopreserved PBMCs. Broader study findings: Clonality measured at baseline exceeded age-matched healthy donors, tracking circulating CD8+ T-cell counts.

Trimming removed 4 bases at V and 0 bases at J, with 7 bases between. CDR1 WSHSY and CDR2 SAAADI come from the germline V gene. The CDR3 runs 14 residues. Sequences were derived from PBMCs, sampled after 24 months of ibrutinib treatment. The clonotype originates from a human donor with chronic lymphocytic leukemia. V gene TRBV10-2 combines with J gene TRBJ1-5; possible D gene TRBD1, 5 bases. The CDR3 coding sequence is TGCGCCAGCAGTGCAGGGTATAGCAATCAGCCCCAGCATTTT. Translating it yields CASSAGYSNQPQHF.